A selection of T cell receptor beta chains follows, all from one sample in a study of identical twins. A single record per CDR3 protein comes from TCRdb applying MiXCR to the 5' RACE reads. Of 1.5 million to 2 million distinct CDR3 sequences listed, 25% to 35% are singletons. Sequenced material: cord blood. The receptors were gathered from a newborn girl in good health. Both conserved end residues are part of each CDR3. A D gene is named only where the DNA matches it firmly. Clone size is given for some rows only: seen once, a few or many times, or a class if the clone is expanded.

TGTGCCAGCAGCGTAGATGCACCGGGACTAGCGGGGTTAGATACGCAGTATTTT | CASSVDAPGLAGLDTQYF | TRBD2 | TRBJ2-3 | NA | TRBV9
TGCAGCGTTGTTCGTGCTGGACCGGGACAGGGGGCTAGGGACTATGGCTACACCTTC | CSVVRAGPGQGARDYGYTF | TRBD1 | TRBJ1-2 | few | TRBV29-1
TGCGCCAGCAGCTGGGAAACGGGAACTGATTCACCCCTCCACTTT | CASSWETGTDSPLHF | NA | TRBJ1-6 | few | TRBV5-1
TGCGCCAGCAGCCCGGGACTAGCGGGAGGGGTCCAAAACATTCAGTACTTC | CASSPGLAGGVQNIQYF | TRBD2 | TRBJ2-4 | NA | TRBV4-1
TGTGCCAGCAGTATGGAGCAGGGGGGCTACGAGCAGTACTTC | CASSMEQGGYEQYF | NA | TRBJ2-7 | NA | TRBV2
TGTGCCAGCAGCACCCGGGACTTCTCCTACGAGCAGTTCTTC | CASSTRDFSYEQFF | NA | TRBJ2-1 | NA | TRBV5-4
TGTGCCAGCAGCTTAGATTTGTATAAAGGGGCGAATCCCTACGAGCAGTACTTC | CASSLDLYKGANPYEQYF | NA | TRBJ2-7 | NA | TRBV7-2
TGTGCCAGCAGCTTCCCCCTGGGGGCTCTCCCCAGCTCCTACAATGAGCAGTTCTTC | CASSFPLGALPSSYNEQFF | NA | TRBJ2-1 | once | TRBV11-2
TGTGCCAGCAGCTTTCCCTCACTAGCGGGAGTCCCCAATGAGCAGTTCTTC | CASSFPSLAGVPNEQFF | TRBD2 | TRBJ2-1 | NA | TRBV7-9
TGTGCCAGCAGCCTAAACCTGCTGGGGGGGGCGTCCAATGAGCAGTTCTTC | CASSLNLLGGASNEQFF | NA | TRBJ2-1 | few | TRBV4-2
TGTGCCAGCAGCGACCGGGTCAACAACTACAATGAGCAGTTCTTC | CASSDRVNNYNEQFF | NA | TRBJ2-1 | once | TRBV9
TGTGCCGGCAGTTACTCGCACTCTGGGGCCAACGTCCTGACTTTC | CAGSYSHSGANVLTF | NA | TRBJ2-6 | NA | TRBV6-5
TGTGCCAGCAGCAAGGGACCTGCGAACACCGGGGAGCTGTTTTTT | CASSKGPANTGELFF | NA | TRBJ2-2 | NA | TRBV7-2
TGCAGTGCTAGACAGGGGGCGTCCTATGGCCACACCTTC | CSARQGASYGHTF | TRBD1 | TRBJ1-2 | NA | TRBV20-1
TGTGCCAGCAGTTACCCCCGACAGGGAGGCAATCAGCCCCAGCATTTT | CASSYPRQGGNQPQHF | TRBD1 | TRBJ1-5 | NA | TRBV6-6
TGCAGTGCTAGGGGGGCACTAGCGGGTGCTTACGAGCAGTACTTC | CSARGALAGAYEQYF | TRBD2 | TRBJ2-7 | few | TRBV20-1
TGTGCCAGCAGCTCCTACTCCGGGACAGGGAGCTACGAGCAGTACTTC | CASSSYSGTGSYEQYF | TRBD1 | TRBJ2-7 | NA | TRBV11-2
TGTGCCAGCAGCGAACAGGGAATTGTGACAGATACGCAGTATTTT | CASSEQGIVTDTQYF | NA | TRBJ2-3 | NA | TRBV27
TGTGCCAGCATCATGACAGGGCGGAATGGAAACACCATATATTTT | CASIMTGRNGNTIYF | TRBD1 | TRBJ1-3 | NA | TRBV7-9
TGTGCCAGCATGCTATATAACAATGAGCAGTTCTTC | CASMLYNNEQFF | NA | TRBJ2-1 | NA | TRBV6-6
TGTGCCAGCAGTTTTAAGCGGGGGACTTACAATGAGCAGTACTTC | CASSFKRGTYNEQYF | TRBD2 | TRBJ2-7 | NA | TRBV12-3/TRBV12-4
TGTGCCAGCAGGTCACTAGCGGGAGTCAATGAGCAGTTCTTC | CASRSLAGVNEQFF | TRBD2 | TRBJ2-1 | few | TRBV3-1
TGTGCCAGCAGCCAAGAGGACACAGATACGCAGTATTTT | CASSQEDTDTQYF | NA | TRBJ2-3 | NA | TRBV4-2
TGCAGTGCTAGTCCAGCGGGGGCTAACTCCTACGAGCAGTACTTC | CSASPAGANSYEQYF | TRBD2 | TRBJ2-7 | few | TRBV20-1
TGTGCCAGCAGCCCCAATATCCAGGCAACTAATGAAAAACTGTTTTTT | CASSPNIQATNEKLFF | NA | TRBJ1-4 | few | TRBV7-6
TGCAGTGCTAGAGTGCCCCGTCAGGGGGGACATGAGCAGTTCTTC | CSARVPRQGGHEQFF | NA | TRBJ2-1 | NA | TRBV20-1
TGTGCCAGCAGCCAAGCCCGTGGGGCTAGCGGATACAATGAGCAGTTCTTC | CASSQARGASGYNEQFF | TRBD2 | TRBJ2-1 | few | TRBV4-2
TGTGCCAGCAGTTACTCGTTCGCTGCGGGAGGCGCAGATACGCAGTATTTT | CASSYSFAAGGADTQYF | TRBD2 | TRBJ2-3 | NA | TRBV6-5
TGTGCCAGCTGCCCACAGGGGAGGACCGGGGAGCTGTTTTTT | CASCPQGRTGELFF | NA | TRBJ2-2 | NA | TRBV28
TGTGCCAGCAGGACGGGGACGGTAAATGAAAAACTGTTTTTT | CASRTGTVNEKLFF | NA | TRBJ1-4 | few | TRBV6-5
TGCAGTGCCTCCCGGACAGGAAACTATGGCTACACCTTC | CSASRTGNYGYTF | TRBD1 | TRBJ1-2 | many | TRBV20-1
TGTGCCAGCAGCTCCATACGTCGGGTTAACTATGAGCAGTTCTTC | CASSSIRRVNYEQFF | NA | TRBJ2-1 | NA | TRBV11-2
TGTGCCAGCAGGGGAAGGGGAGGCCCCTCCTACAATGAGCAGTTCTTC | CASRGRGGPSYNEQFF | NA | TRBJ2-1 | NA | TRBV6-5
TGTGCCAGCAGCTTAGGACCCCATGCAGATACGCAGTATTTT | CASSLGPHADTQYF | NA | TRBJ2-3 | NA | TRBV7-2
TGTGCCAGCAGGACCTTTTGGCGGGAGATAGATACGCAGTATTTT | CASRTFWREIDTQYF | TRBD2 | TRBJ2-3 | NA | TRBV5-5
TGCGCCAGCAGCCAAATAGTGGATGAAAAACTGTTTTTT | CASSQIVDEKLFF | NA | TRBJ1-4 | NA | TRBV4-1
TGTGCCAGCAGCCAAGATAGACTAGCCTGGGGCAATGAGCAGTTCTTC | CASSQDRLAWGNEQFF | TRBD2 | TRBJ2-1 | few | TRBV4-2
TGTGCCAGCAGCCTCACCGGTGTAAGACGAGCGAACACTGAAGCTTTCTTT | CASSLTGVRRANTEAFF | NA | TRBJ1-1 | NA | TRBV11-2
TGCGCCAGCAGCTTGTTCACGGGGGCCGACGAGCAGTACTTC | CASSLFTGADEQYF | NA | TRBJ2-7 | NA | TRBV5-1
TGTGCCAGCAGCCAAGAAGGACCGGGCCTCTCCTACGAGCAGTACTTC | CASSQEGPGLSYEQYF | NA | TRBJ2-7 | NA | TRBV3-1
TGTGCCAGCGCGCGTCTCGGGAACACCGGGGAGCTGTTTTTT | CASARLGNTGELFF | NA | TRBJ2-2 | NA | TRBV2
TGTGCCAGCAGCCCCAGCCTTCTAGCGGGAGGACTCGATGAGCAGTTCTTC | CASSPSLLAGGLDEQFF | TRBD2 | TRBJ2-1 | NA | TRBV4-2
TGTGCCATCAACCACAGGGAAGGTACGCAGTATTTT | CAINHREGTQYF | NA | TRBJ2-3 | few | TRBV10-3
TGTGCCAGCAGCCCACATAGCGGGAGGGCATACAATGAGCAGTTCTTC | CASSPHSGRAYNEQFF | TRBD2 | TRBJ2-1 | NA | TRBV11-3
TGCAGTGCTAGAGAGACGATCCGGTCCTGCAATGAGCAGTTCTTC | CSARETIRSCNEQFF | NA | TRBJ2-1 | NA | TRBV20-1
TGTGCCAGCAGTTTGATGGGGGACAGGGTCTATGAGCAGTTCTTC | CASSLMGDRVYEQFF | TRBD1 | TRBJ2-1 | few | TRBV28
TGCAGTGCTAGTCCGGTTCCCTACGAGCAGTACTTC | CSASPVPYEQYF | NA | TRBJ2-7 | NA | TRBV20-1
TGTGCCAGCAGTTTAGTGGACCCCACCGGGGAGCTGTTTTTT | CASSLVDPTGELFF | NA | TRBJ2-2 | NA | TRBV12-3/TRBV12-4
TGTGCCAGCACCACCCGAGCAGATACGCAGTATTTT | CASTTRADTQYF | NA | TRBJ2-3 | many | TRBV12-3/TRBV12-4
TGTACCAGCAGCGTAGATAGCGTGAGTACCTACGAGCAGTACTTC | CTSSVDSVSTYEQYF | NA | TRBJ2-7 | NA | TRBV9
TGTGCCACCAGTGACCAGAGACTAGCGGGAGGGCAAGAGACCCAGTACTTC | CATSDQRLAGGQETQYF | TRBD2 | TRBJ2-5 | NA | TRBV24-1
TGTGCCAGCAGTGACTCCCAGGGGAATTCACCCCTCCACTTT | CASSDSQGNSPLHF | NA | TRBJ1-6 | few | TRBV25-1
TGTGCCAGCCTGACCTTAGCGGGACTGGGTGAGCAGTACTTC | CASLTLAGLGEQYF | TRBD2 | TRBJ2-5 | NA | TRBV6-1
TGCAGTGCCTTCCGGACTAGCCGTAATGAGCAGTTCTTC | CSAFRTSRNEQFF | TRBD2 | TRBJ2-1 | NA | TRBV20-1